This is a list of T cell receptor beta chains from one sample in a study of T cells in Graves' hyperthyroidism and ophthalmopathy. TCRdb called the multiplex PCR reads again in MiXCR, with one record for every CDR3 protein. The sample has 490,000 or so distinct CDR3 sequences; 15% to 20% are singletons. The sequencing sample was made of blood. These receptors all come from a man aged 40-49 years with Graves' ophthalmopathy. The CDR3 runs from the conserved cysteine through the conserved F or W. The D gene is left open where the match is weak. Some rows have no size entry. The others give once, few or many, or a class for an expanded clone.

J gene: TRBJ2-3; clone size: many; V gene: TRBV28; D gene: NA; CDR3 protein: CASSSRAWVDTQYF; CDR3 DNA: TGTGCCAGCAGTTCACGGGCATGGGTCGATACGCAGTATTTT
J gene: TRBJ2-3; clone size: NA; V gene: TRBV5-1; D gene: TRBD1; CDR3 protein: CASSSLGTGGADTQYF; CDR3 DNA: TGCGCCAGCAGCTCCCTCGGGACAGGGGGCGCAGATACGCAGTATTTT
J gene: TRBJ2-6; clone size: NA; V gene: TRBV5-1; D gene: NA; CDR3 protein: CASSLGSGGANVLTF; CDR3 DNA: TGCGCCAGCAGCTTGGGAAGCGGTGGGGCCAACGTCCTGACTTTC
J gene: TRBJ1-4; clone size: few; V gene: TRBV11-3; D gene: TRBD1; CDR3 protein: CASSLAAGQGQGKLFF; CDR3 DNA: TGTGCCAGCAGCTTAGCAGCAGGACAGGGGCAAGGAAAACTGTTTTTT
J gene: TRBJ1-6; clone size: NA; V gene: TRBV13; D gene: TRBD1; CDR3 protein: CASSGQGRDSPLHF; CDR3 DNA: TGTGCCAGCAGTGGACAGGGAAGGGATTCACCCCTCCACTTT
J gene: TRBJ1-4; clone size: NA; V gene: TRBV11-2; D gene: NA; CDR3 protein: CASSLVRGAYEKLFF; CDR3 DNA: TGTGCCAGCAGCTTAGTGCGGGGGGCTTATGAAAAACTGTTTTTT
J gene: TRBJ2-7; clone size: NA; V gene: TRBV19; D gene: NA; CDR3 protein: CASTPPGTPLEQYF; CDR3 DNA: TGTGCCAGTACCCCACCGGGGACACCCTTAGAGCAGTACTTC
J gene: TRBJ2-6; clone size: few; V gene: TRBV9; D gene: NA; CDR3 protein: CASSLFHRDSGANVLTF; CDR3 DNA: TGTGCCAGCAGCCTCTTTCACAGGGACTCTGGGGCCAACGTCCTGACTTTC
J gene: TRBJ2-7; clone size: NA; V gene: TRBV10-2; D gene: NA; CDR3 protein: CASTGQLGTGAYEQYF; CDR3 DNA: TGCGCCAGCACGGGACAGCTTGGGACGGGGGCGTACGAGCAGTACTTC
J gene: TRBJ1-2; clone size: few; V gene: TRBV5-1; D gene: NA; CDR3 protein: CASSFKGDGYTF; CDR3 DNA: TGCGCCAGCAGCTTCAAGGGGGATGGCTACACCTTC
J gene: TRBJ2-1; clone size: few; V gene: TRBV11-2; D gene: NA; CDR3 protein: CASSRLTNRILLAEFFNEQFF; CDR3 DNA: TGTGCCAGCAGCCGACTCACGAACCGAATACTACTAGCCGAGTTTTTCAATGAGCAGTTCTTC
J gene: TRBJ2-1; clone size: many; V gene: TRBV20-1; D gene: TRBD2; CDR3 protein: CSAREGSGSSYNEQFF; CDR3 DNA: TGCAGTGCTAGAGAGGGTAGCGGGAGTTCCTACAATGAGCAGTTCTTC
J gene: TRBJ2-7; clone size: NA; V gene: TRBV5-5; D gene: TRBD1; CDR3 protein: CASSLRDRGLEQYF; CDR3 DNA: TGTGCCAGCAGCTTAAGGGACAGGGGATTAGAGCAGTACTTC
J gene: TRBJ1-5; clone size: few; V gene: TRBV5-1; D gene: NA; CDR3 protein: CASSLGLAVGQPQHF; CDR3 DNA: TGCGCCAGCAGCTTGGGACTAGCTGTGGGTCAGCCCCAGCATTTT
J gene: TRBJ2-1; clone size: NA; V gene: TRBV5-1; D gene: TRBD2; CDR3 protein: CASSLGTSGGEQFF; CDR3 DNA: TGCGCCAGCAGCTTGGGGACTAGCGGGGGGGAGCAGTTCTTC
J gene: TRBJ1-1; clone size: many; V gene: TRBV18; D gene: TRBD1; CDR3 protein: CASSAGQGWTEAFF; CDR3 DNA: TGTGCCAGCTCAGCGGGACAGGGGTGGACTGAAGCTTTCTTT
J gene: TRBJ1-1; clone size: NA; V gene: TRBV6-2/TRBV6-3; D gene: NA; CDR3 protein: CASSYSFLRGRMNTEAFF; CDR3 DNA: TGTGCCAGCAGTTACTCGTTCTTACGCGGCCGCATGAACACTGAAGCTTTCTTT
J gene: TRBJ2-1; clone size: NA; V gene: TRBV27; D gene: TRBD1; CDR3 protein: CASSPDRGSNEQFF; CDR3 DNA: TGTGCCAGCAGCCCGGACAGGGGGTCCAATGAGCAGTTCTTC